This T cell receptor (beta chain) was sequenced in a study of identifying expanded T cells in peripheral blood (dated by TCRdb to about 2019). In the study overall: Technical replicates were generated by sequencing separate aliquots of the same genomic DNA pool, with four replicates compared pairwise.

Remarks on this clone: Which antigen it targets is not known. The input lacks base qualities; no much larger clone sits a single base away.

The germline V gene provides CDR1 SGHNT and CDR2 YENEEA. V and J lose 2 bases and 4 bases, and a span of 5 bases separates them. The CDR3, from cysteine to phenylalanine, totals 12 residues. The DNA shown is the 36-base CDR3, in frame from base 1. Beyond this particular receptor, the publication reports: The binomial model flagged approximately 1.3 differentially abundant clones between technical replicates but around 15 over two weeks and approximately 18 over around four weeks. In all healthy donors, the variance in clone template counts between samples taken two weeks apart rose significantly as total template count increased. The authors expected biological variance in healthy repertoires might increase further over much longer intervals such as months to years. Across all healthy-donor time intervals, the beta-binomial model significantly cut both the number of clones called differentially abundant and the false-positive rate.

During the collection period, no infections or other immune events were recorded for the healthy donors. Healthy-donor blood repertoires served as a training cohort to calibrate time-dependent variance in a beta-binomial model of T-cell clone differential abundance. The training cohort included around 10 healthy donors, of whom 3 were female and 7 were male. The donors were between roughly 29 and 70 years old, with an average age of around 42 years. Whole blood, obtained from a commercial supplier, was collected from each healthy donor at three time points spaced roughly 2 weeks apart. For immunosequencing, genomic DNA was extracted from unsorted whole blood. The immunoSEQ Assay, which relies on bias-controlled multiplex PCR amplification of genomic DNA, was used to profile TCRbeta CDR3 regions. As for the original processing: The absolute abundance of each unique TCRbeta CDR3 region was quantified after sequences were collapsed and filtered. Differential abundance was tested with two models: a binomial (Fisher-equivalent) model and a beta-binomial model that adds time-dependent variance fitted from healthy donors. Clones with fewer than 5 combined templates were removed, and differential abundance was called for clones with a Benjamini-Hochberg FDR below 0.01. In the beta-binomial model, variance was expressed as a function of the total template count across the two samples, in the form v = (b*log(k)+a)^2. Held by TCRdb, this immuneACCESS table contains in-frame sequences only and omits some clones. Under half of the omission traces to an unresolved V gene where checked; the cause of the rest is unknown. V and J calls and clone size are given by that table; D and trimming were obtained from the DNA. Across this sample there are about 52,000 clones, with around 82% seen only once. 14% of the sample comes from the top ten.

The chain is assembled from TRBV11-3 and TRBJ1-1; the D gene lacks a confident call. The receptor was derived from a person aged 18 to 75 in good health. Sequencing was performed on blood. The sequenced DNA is TGTGCCAGCAGCTTAAGTAGCACTGAAGCTTTCTTT. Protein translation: CASSLSSTEAFF.